This T cell receptor beta chain appears in the sequencing data of a study of T cells in Graves' hyperthyroidism and ophthalmopathy. Amplification of TCR beta CDR3 regions was performed using RNA transcripts as template. The TCR CDR3 was amplified in a first-round RT-PCR using the HTBI primer set. Each CDR3 protein is one row after TCRdb ran MiXCR on the multiplex PCR reads. Of about 420,000 distinct CDR3 sequences in the sample, 15% to 18% were seen once. CDR1 is SNHLY, CDR2 FYNNEI, per germline. CDR3 length: 13 residues. Trimming removed 7 bases from V and 7 bases from J, with 14 bases in between. A few counts support this clonotype. The antigen is undetermined. Study-wide results and caveats: The blood repertoire included most of the expanded thyroid clonotypes above 0.001.

The hyperthyroidism patients had all been newly diagnosed, and their disease duration was under 2 months. Their ages ranged from 18 to 65 years. It was 10 ml of fresh peripheral blood that supplied the PBMCs. This chain uses TRBV2 with TRBJ2-1; the D gene is possibly TRBD2 (6 bases). This sequence originates from a woman aged 18-29 years with Graves' hyperthyroidism. Sequencing was performed on blood. CDR3 residues: CASNGWEENEQFF. CDR3 bases: TGTGCCAGCAACGGGTGGGAGGAAAATGAGCAGTTCTTC. The entire variable domain, with the rest obtained from reference TRBV2 and TRBJ2-1, is as follows: EPEVTQTPSHQVTQMGQEVILRCVPISNHLYFYWYRQILGQKVEFLVSFYNNEISEKSEIFDDQFSVERPDGSNFTLKIRSTKLEDSAMYFCASNGWEENEQFFGPGTRLTVL.